This TCR beta chain was identified during a study of blood T cell repertoires in COVID-19. On the study more broadly: Sources were T cells, B-cell-depleted T cells, or PBMCs; the material itself was cDNA or gDNA.

The table lists this clone with a few counts. Authors' analysis steps: Reference gene primer amplification gave nucleated cell count estimates. Only in-frame clones appear in the TCRdb table, and some are missing; sequencing was by immunoSEQ multiplex PCR. V, J and clone size are those of that table, while D and trimming were read from the DNA. Counted here are about 98,000 clones, approximately 89% occurring once; the ten biggest clones make up 10%. The sequenced material came from peripheral blood. The sequence derives from a middle-aged man with acute or convalescent COVID-19.

The CDR3, as DNA: TGTGCCAGCAGCTTGACTAGCGGAACCTCCTACGAGCAGTACTTC. Its protein product is CASSLTSGTSYEQYF. The chain has TRBV7-6 and TRBJ2-7; 9 positions agree with TRBD2. Germline CDR1 reads SGHVS; CDR2 reads FNYEAQ. This CDR3 region has 15 residues. J lost 0 bases, V lost 3 bases, and 3 bases had no gene match.